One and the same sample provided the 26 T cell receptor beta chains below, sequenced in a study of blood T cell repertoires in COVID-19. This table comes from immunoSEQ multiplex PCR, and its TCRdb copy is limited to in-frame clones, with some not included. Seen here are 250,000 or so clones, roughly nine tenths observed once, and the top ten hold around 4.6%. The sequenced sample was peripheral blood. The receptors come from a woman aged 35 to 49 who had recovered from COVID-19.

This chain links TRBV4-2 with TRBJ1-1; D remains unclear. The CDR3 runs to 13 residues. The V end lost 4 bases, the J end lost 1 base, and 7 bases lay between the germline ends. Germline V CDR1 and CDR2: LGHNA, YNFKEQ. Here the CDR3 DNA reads TGTGCCAGCAGCCCCCTTAGGAACACTGAAGCTTTCTTT. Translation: CASSPLRNTEAFF.

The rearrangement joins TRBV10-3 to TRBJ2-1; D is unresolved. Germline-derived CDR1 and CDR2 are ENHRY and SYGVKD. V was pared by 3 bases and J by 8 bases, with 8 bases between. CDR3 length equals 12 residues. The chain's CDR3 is CAISEWADEQFF. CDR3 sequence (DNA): TGTGCCATCAGTGAATGGGCTGATGAGCAGTTCTTC.

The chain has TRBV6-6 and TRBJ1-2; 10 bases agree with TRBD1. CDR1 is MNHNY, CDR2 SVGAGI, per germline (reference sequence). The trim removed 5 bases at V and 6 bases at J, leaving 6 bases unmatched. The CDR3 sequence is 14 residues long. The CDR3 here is CASSVRDRGHGYTF. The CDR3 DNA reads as TGTGCCAGCAGTGTCCGGGACAGGGGACATGGCTACACCTTC.

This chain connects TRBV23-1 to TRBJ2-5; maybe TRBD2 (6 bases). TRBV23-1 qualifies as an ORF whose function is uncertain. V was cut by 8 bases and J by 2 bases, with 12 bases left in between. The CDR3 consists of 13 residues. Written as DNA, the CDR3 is TGCGCCAGCCAAGGAGGGAGGCAAGAGACCCAGTACTTC. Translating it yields CASQGGRQETQYF.

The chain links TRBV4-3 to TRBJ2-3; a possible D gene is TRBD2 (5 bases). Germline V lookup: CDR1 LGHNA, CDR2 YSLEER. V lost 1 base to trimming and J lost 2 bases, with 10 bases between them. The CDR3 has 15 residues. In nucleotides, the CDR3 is TGCGCCAGCAGCCAAGGCCCGGGGTCCACAGATACGCAGTATTTT. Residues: CASSQGPGSTDTQYF.

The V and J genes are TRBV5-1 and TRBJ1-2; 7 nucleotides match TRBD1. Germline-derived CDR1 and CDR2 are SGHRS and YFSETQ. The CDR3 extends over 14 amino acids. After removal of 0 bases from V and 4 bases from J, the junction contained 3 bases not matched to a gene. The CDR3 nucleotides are TGCGCCAGCAGCTTGGACAGGGGTAGCTATGGCTACACCTTC. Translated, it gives CASSLDRGSYGYTF.

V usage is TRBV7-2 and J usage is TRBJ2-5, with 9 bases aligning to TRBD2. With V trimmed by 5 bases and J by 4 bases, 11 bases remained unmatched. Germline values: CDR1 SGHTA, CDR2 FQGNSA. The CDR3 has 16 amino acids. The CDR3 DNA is TGTGCCAGCAGCCAACGGAAAGGGACTAGCAGAGAGACCCAGTACTTC. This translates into CASSQRKGTSRETQYF.

The CDR3: CASSPSRVSGNTIYF. The CDR3 DNA is TGTGCCAGCAGCCCCTCCAGGGTTTCTGGAAACACCATATATTTT. The chain couples TRBV9 to TRBJ1-3; a possible D gene is TRBD1 (5 bases). The CDR3 length is 15 residues. Germline V gene data show CDR1 as SGDLS and CDR2 as YYNGEE. Trimming removed 4 bases at V and 1 base at J, with 12 bases between.

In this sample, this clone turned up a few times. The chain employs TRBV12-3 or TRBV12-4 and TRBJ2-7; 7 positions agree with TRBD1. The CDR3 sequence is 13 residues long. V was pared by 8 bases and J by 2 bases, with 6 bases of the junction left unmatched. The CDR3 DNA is TGTGCCAGCCGCCGGGACAGCCCCTACGAGCAGTACTTC. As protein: CASRRDSPYEQYF.

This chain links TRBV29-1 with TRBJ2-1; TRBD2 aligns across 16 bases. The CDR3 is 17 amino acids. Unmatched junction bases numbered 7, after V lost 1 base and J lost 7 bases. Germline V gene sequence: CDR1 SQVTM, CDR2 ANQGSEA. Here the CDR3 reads CSVEGGLAGGLRNEQFF. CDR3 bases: TGCAGCGTTGAAGGGGGACTAGCGGGAGGGTTAAGAAATGAGCAGTTCTTC.

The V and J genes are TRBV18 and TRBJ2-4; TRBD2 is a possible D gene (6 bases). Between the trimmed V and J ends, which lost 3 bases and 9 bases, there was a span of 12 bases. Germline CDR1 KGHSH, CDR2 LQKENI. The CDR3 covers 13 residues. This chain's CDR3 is CASSPPHGGIQYF. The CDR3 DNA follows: TGTGCCAGCTCACCCCCCCACGGGGGCATTCAGTACTTC. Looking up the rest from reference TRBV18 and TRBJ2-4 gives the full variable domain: NAGVMQNPRHLVRRRGQEARLRCSPMKGHSHVYWYRQLPEEGLKFMVYLQKENIIDESGMPKERFSAEFPKEGPSILRIQQVVRGDSAAYFCASSPPHGGIQYFGAGTRLSVL.

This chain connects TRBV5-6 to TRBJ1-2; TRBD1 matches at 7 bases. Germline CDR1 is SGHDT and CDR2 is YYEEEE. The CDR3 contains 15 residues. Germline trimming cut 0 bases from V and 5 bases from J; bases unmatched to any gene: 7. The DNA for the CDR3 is TGTGCCAGCAGCTTGGGTAGACAGGGCTTTTATGGCTACACCTTC. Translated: CASSLGRQGFYGYTF.

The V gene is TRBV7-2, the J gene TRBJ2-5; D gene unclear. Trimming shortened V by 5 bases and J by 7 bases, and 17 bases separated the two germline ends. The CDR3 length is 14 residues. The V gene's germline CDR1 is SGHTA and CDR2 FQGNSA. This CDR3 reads CASSNHQVKGTQYF. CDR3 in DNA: TGTGCCAGCAGCAACCACCAGGTGAAAGGGACCCAGTACTTC.

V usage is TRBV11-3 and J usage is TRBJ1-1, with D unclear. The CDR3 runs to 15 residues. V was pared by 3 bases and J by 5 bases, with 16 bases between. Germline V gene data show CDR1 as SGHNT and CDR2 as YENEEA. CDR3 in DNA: TGTGCCAGCAGCTTGAAGGGAGGCAGTGGAACTGAAGCTTTCTTT. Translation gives CASSLKGGSGTEAFF.

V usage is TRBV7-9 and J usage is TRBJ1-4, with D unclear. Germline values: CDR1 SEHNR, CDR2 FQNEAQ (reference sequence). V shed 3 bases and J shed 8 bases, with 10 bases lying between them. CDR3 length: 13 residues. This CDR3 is CASSFGKGEKLFF. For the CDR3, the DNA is TGTGCCAGCAGCTTCGGGAAGGGAGAAAAACTGTTTTTT.

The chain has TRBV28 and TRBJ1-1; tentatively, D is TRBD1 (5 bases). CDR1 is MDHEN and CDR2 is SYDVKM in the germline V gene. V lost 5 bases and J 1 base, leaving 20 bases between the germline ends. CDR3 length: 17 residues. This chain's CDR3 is CASSQDGRRGANTEAFF. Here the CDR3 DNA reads TGTGCCAGCAGTCAAGACGGACGAAGGGGCGCGAACACTGAAGCTTTCTTT.

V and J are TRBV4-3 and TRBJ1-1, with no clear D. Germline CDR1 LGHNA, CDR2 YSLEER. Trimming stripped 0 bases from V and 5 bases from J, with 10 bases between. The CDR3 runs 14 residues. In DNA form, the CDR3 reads TGCGCCAGCAGCCAAGATTTGGTAGTGACTGAAGCTTTCTTT. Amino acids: CASSQDLVVTEAFF.

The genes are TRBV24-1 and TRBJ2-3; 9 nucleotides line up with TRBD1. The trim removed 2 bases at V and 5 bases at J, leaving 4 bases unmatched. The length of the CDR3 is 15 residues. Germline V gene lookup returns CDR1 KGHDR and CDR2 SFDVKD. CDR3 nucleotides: TGTGCCACCAGTGATTGGACAGGGGTTAAAGATACGCAGTATTTT. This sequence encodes CATSDWTGVKDTQYF.

Here the CDR3 DNA reads TGTGCCAGCAGCGCCTTGACCCTCGGGACTAGCGCCAACAATGAGCAGTTCTTC. It translates to CASSALTLGTSANNEQFF. The rearrangement uses TRBV7-8 and TRBJ2-1, with 10 bases aligning to TRBD2. Trimming took 5 bases from V and 5 from J; bases not matched to a gene: 15. CDR3 size: 18 residues. Germline CDR1 is SGHVS and CDR2 is FQNEAQ.

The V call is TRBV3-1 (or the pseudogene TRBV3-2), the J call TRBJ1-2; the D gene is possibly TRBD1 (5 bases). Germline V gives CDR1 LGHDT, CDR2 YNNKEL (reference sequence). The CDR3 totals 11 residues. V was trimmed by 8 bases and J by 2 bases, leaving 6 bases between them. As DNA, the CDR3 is TGTGCCAGCTCAGGGAACTATGGCTACACCTTC. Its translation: CASSGNYGYTF.

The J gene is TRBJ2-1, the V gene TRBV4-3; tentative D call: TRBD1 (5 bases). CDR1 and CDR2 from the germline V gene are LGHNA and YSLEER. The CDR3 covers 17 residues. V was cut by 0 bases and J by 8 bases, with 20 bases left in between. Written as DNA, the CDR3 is TGCGCCAGCAGCCAAGATCGCTACGTTTGGGGCACTCATGAGCAGTTCTTC. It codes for CASSQDRYVWGTHEQFF.

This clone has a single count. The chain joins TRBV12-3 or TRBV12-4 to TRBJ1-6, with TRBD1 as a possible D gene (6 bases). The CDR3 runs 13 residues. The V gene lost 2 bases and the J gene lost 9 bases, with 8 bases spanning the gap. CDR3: CASSLTGSSPLHF. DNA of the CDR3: TGTGCCAGCAGTTTAACAGGGAGTTCACCCCTCCACTTT.

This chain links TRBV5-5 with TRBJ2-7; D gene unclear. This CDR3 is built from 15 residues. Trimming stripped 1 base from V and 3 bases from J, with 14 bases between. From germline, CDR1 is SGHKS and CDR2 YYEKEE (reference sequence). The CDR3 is CASSLTEARHYEQYF. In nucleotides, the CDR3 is TGTGCCAGCAGCTTGACCGAAGCAAGACACTACGAGCAGTACTTC. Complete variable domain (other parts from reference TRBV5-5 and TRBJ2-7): DAGVTQSPTHLIKTRGQQVTLRCSPISGHKSVSWYQQVLGQGPQFIFQYYEKEERGRGNFPDRFSARQFPNYSSELNVNALLLGDSALYLCASSLTEARHYEQYFGPGTRLTVT.

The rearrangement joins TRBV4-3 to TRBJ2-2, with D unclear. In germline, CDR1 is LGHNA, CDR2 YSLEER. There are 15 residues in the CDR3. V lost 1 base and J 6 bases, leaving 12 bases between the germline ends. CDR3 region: CASSQGLTPAGELFF. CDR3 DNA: TGCGCCAGCAGCCAAGGCCTAACCCCCGCCGGGGAGCTGTTTTTT.

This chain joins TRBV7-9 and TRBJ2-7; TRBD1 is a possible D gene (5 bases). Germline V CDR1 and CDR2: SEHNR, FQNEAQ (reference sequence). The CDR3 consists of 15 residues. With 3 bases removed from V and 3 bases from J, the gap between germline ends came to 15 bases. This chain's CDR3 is CASSFGHPRSYEQYF. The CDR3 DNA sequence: TGTGCCAGCAGCTTTGGACACCCTAGGAGCTACGAGCAGTACTTC.

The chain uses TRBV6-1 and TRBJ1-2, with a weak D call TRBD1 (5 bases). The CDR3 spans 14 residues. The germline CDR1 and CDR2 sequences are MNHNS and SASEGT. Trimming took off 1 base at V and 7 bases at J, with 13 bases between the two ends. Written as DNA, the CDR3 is TGTGCCAGCAGTGAAGGCTGGTACGGGGGTGGCTACACCTTC. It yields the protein CASSEGWYGGGYTF.